Below, 27 T cell receptor beta chains from the same sample are listed, as sequenced in a study of cytotoxic CD8 clonotypes in ibrutinib-treated CLL. Assay used: immunoSEQ multiplex PCR; TCRdb lists only in-frame clones, some missing. The sample carries about 150,000 clones, around 76% recorded once. The specimen was PBMCs, collected after 24 months of ibrutinib treatment. The receptors here all came from a human donor with chronic lymphocytic leukemia.

V is TRBV19 and J is TRBJ1-1; no clear D gene. The CDR3 runs to 15 residues. V lost 5 bases, J lost 4 bases, and 17 bases lay in between. Germline CDR1 reads LNHDA; CDR2 reads SQIVND (reference sequence). The CDR3 DNA reads as TGTGCCAGTAGTCCCGACCCGGTGGGAGGCACTGAAGCTTTCTTT. This translates into CASSPDPVGGTEAFF. The full variable domain, with the rest looked up from reference TRBV19 and TRBJ1-1, is DGGITQSPKYLFRKEGQNVTLSCEQNLNHDAMYWYRQDPGQGLRLIYYSQIVNDFQKGDIAEGYSVSREKKESFPLTVTSAQKNPTAFYLCASSPDPVGGTEAFFGQGTRLTVV.

The chain recombines TRBV10-3 with TRBJ1-5, with D tentatively TRBD1 (5 bases). CDR3 length equals 16 residues. Deletions cut 4 bases from V and 0 bases from J, with 13 bases between. Germline CDR1 and CDR2: ENHRY and SYGVKD. CDR3 loop: CAISGGLGVSNQPQHF. CDR3 DNA: TGTGCCATCAGTGGGGGCCTGGGGGTTAGCAATCAGCCCCAGCATTTT.

The rearrangement links TRBV14 to TRBJ1-4, with 8 bases matching TRBD1. The junction had 7 bases not matched to a gene; V was cut back by 2 bases and J by 8 bases. Germline CDR1 is SGHDN and CDR2 is FVKESK. There are 15 residues in the CDR3. The CDR3 sequence: CASSQQDRVDEKLFF. The CDR3 nucleotides are TGTGCCAGCAGCCAACAGGACAGGGTGGACGAAAAACTGTTTTTT.

The sample holds a few counts of this clone. The gene calls are TRBV9 and TRBJ1-4; 10 positions match TRBD1. CDR3 size: 15 residues. The germline V gene encodes CDR1 SGDLS and CDR2 YYNGEE. Germline trimming cut 4 bases from V and 7 bases from J; bases unmatched to any gene: 7. The CDR3 sequence is CASSTRQGAGEKLFF. DNA for the CDR3: TGTGCCAGCAGCACCCGACAGGGGGCTGGTGAAAAACTGTTTTTT.

The V and J genes are TRBV28 and TRBJ2-7; D tentatively fits TRBD1 or TRBD2 (6 bases each). V dropped 11 bases and J dropped 2 bases, with 16 bases sitting between them. CDR1 is MDHEN, CDR2 SYDVKM, per germline. The CDR3 runs 13 residues. CDR3 coding DNA: TGTGCCCCAGGTGGGGGGCGCCCCTACGAGCAGTACTTC. Its translation: CAPGGGRPYEQYF.

The rearrangement links TRBV9 to TRBJ2-1; 10 bases fit TRBD2. CDR1 SGDLS and CDR2 YYNGEE come from the germline V gene. This CDR3 spans 15 amino acids. Trimming took 2 bases from V and 5 from J; bases not matched to a gene: 4. The CDR3 region is CASSVWSGGDNEQFF. The CDR3 region has the DNA TGTGCCAGCAGCGTTTGGAGCGGGGGGGACAATGAGCAGTTCTTC.

V gene TRBV4-2 combines with J gene TRBJ1-1; D is unresolved. Germline assignment: CDR1 LGHNA and CDR2 YNFKEQ. CDR3 size: 14 residues. The V end was cut by 4 bases, the J end by 0 bases, with 9 bases between. The CDR3 here is CASSPRRVNTEAFF. The DNA of the CDR3 is TGTGCCAGCAGCCCACGACGGGTGAACACTGAAGCTTTCTTT.

V and J are TRBV9 and TRBJ2-7, with 8 bases aligning to TRBD2. The CDR3 is made up of 15 amino acids. Trimming removed 0 bases from V and 6 bases from J; junction bases left unmatched: 8. From germline, CDR1 is SGDLS and CDR2 YYNGEE. The CDR3 region is CASSVGPAGEGEQYF. The CDR3 coding sequence is TGTGCCAGCAGCGTAGGGCCAGCGGGAGAGGGCGAGCAGTACTTC.

The chain links TRBV7-9 to TRBJ2-5, with D possibly TRBD2 on 7 matching bases. Germline V lookup: CDR1 SEHNR, CDR2 FQNEAQ (reference sequence). Trimming took 3 bases from V and 4 from J, leaving 12 bases between them. CDR3 size: 14 residues. This CDR3 reads CASSFAGAPETQYF. CDR3 sequence (DNA): TGTGCCAGCAGCTTTGCGGGGGCCCCAGAGACCCAGTACTTC.

A few counts support this clone. The rearrangement uses TRBV4-2 and TRBJ1-5, with 9 bases identical to TRBD1. This CDR3 has 17 residues. The trim removed 3 bases at V and 9 bases at J, leaving 15 bases unmatched. CDR1 and CDR2 (germline): LGHNA, YNFKEQ. CDR3 protein: CASSQGTGQGRLLPQHF. In DNA form, the CDR3 reads TGTGCCAGCAGCCAGGGGACGGGACAGGGAAGATTGCTGCCCCAGCATTTT.

This chain links TRBV4-2 with TRBJ2-7, with a weak D call TRBD2 (5 bases). The ends were cut back, 1 base at V and 6 bases at J, with 16 bases in the middle. The germline CDR1 and CDR2 sequences are LGHNA and YNFKEQ. The CDR3 loop spans 15 amino acids. CDR3: CASSQVGANGGEQYF. For the CDR3, the DNA is TGTGCCAGCAGCCAAGTCGGAGCTAACGGAGGCGAGCAGTACTTC.

This clone was found many times. This rearrangement joins TRBV7-8 to TRBJ2-7, with 8 positions matching TRBD2. This CDR3 comprises 15 residues. With V trimmed by 1 base and J by 2 bases, 4 bases remained unmatched. Germline V gene data show CDR1 as SGHVS and CDR2 as FQNEAQ. In DNA, the CDR3 is TGTGCCAGCAGCTTAGGGGTAGCGGGGACCTACGAGCAGTACTTC. It is translated as CASSLGVAGTYEQYF.

Concerning this clone itself: Being one base from a much bigger clone, this may be a read error. The chain recombines TRBV28 with TRBJ2-7; TRBD2 agrees at 8 bases. CDR1 is MDHEN, CDR2 SYDVKM, per germline. Trimming at V came to 3 bases and at J to 7 bases, leaving 17 bases not matched to a gene. This CDR3 is built from 17 residues. The CDR3 loop reads CASSLKGLAGDLGEQYF. CDR3 bases: TGTGCCAGCAGTTTGAAGGGGCTAGCGGGCGATTTGGGGGAGCAGTACTTC.

V is TRBV30 and J is TRBJ1-6, with 9 positions matching TRBD1. CDR1 and CDR2 from the germline V gene are GTSNPN and SVGIG (reference sequence). The CDR3 spans 13 residues. The trim removed 8 bases at V and 4 bases at J, leaving 3 bases unmatched. For the CDR3, the DNA is TGTGCCCGACAGGGGGGGTATAATTCACCCCTCCACTTT. It codes for CARQGGYNSPLHF.

This clone was found once. This sequence joins TRBV2 and TRBJ2-2; 9 bases match TRBD1. The germline gives CDR1 SNHLY, CDR2 FYNNEI. This CDR3 is built from 14 residues. The V segment lost 6 bases and the J segment 1 base; nucleotides outside the gene matches: 0. CDR3 bases: TGTGCCAGCAGGACAGGGGGGAACACCGGGGAGCTGTTTTTT. This sequence encodes CASRTGGNTGELFF.

The chain employs TRBV2 and TRBJ2-4; D may be TRBD2 (5 bases). Trimming cost V 6 bases and J 3 bases, with 15 bases left between them. The V gene's germline CDR1 is SNHLY and CDR2 FYNNEI. The CDR3 has 15 residues. CDR3 bases: TGTGCCAGCAGACCCCCCGTGGGGAGCAAAAACATTCAGTACTTC. Translating gives CASRPPVGSKNIQYF. Full variable domain (outside the CDR3, taken from reference TRBV2 and TRBJ2-4): EPEVTQTPSHQVTQMGQEVILRCVPISNHLYFYWYRQILGQKVEFLVSFYNNEISEKSEIFDDQFSVERPDGSNFTLKIRSTKLEDSAMYFCASRPPVGSKNIQYFGAGTRLSVL.

J is TRBJ2-1 and V is TRBV27; 8 bases match TRBD2. CDR1 and CDR2 (germline): MNHEY, SMNVEV (reference sequence). V lost 7 bases, J lost 2 bases, and 22 bases stayed unmatched. The CDR3 contains 20 residues. In DNA form, the CDR3 reads TGTGCCAGCACTCAAAAACCGGGACTAGGAGGTAGTTGGGCCTACAATGAGCAGTTCTTC. This gives the protein CASTQKPGLGGSWAYNEQFF.

The V call is TRBV5-1, the J call TRBJ2-7; 8 bases are a match to TRBD1. After removal of 3 bases from V and 1 base from J, the junction contained 3 bases not matched to a gene. The CDR3 sequence is 14 residues long. The germline V gene encodes CDR1 SGHRS and CDR2 YFSETQ. The CDR3 spells CASSSTGGSYEQYF. In DNA form, the CDR3 reads TGCGCCAGCAGCTCCACAGGGGGGTCCTACGAGCAGTACTTC. The full variable domain, completed using reference TRBV5-1 and TRBJ2-7, is KAGVTQTPRYLIKTRGQQVTLSCSPISGHRSVSWYQQTPGQGLQFLFEYFSETQRNKGNFPGRFSGRQFSNSRSEMNVSTLELGDSALYLCASSSTGGSYEQYFGPGTRLTVT.

The chain has TRBV7-6 and TRBJ2-1; D is possibly TRBD2 (6 bases). V was clipped by 2 bases and J by 7 bases, with 18 bases between them. The CDR3 loop spans 16 amino acids. Germline V gives CDR1 SGHVS, CDR2 FNYEAQ. The chain's CDR3 is CASSLTPTGTSNEQFF. The CDR3 DNA reads TGTGCCAGCAGCTTAACCCCCACCGGGACTTCGAATGAGCAGTTCTTC.

The sample holds a few counts of this clone. The chain employs TRBV4-2 and TRBJ1-3, with 7 positions matching TRBD1. The V and J ends lost 0 bases and 4 bases, in that order; junction bases with no gene match: 9. CDR3 size: 17 residues. The germline gives CDR1 LGHNA, CDR2 YNFKEQ. The CDR3 protein is CASSQERGGAWGNTIYF. For the CDR3, the DNA is TGTGCCAGCAGCCAAGAGAGAGGGGGCGCGTGGGGAAACACCATATATTTT.

The chain couples TRBV7-8 to TRBJ2-6; D gene unclear. V lost 1 base to trimming and J lost 4 bases, with 14 bases between them. The CDR3 is made up of 17 amino acids. Germline lookup yields CDR1 SGHVS and CDR2 FQNEAQ. The CDR3 is CASSLVRQLLGANVLTF. In nucleotides, the CDR3 is TGTGCCAGCAGCTTAGTGCGGCAGCTCCTAGGGGCCAACGTCCTGACTTTC.

The chain links TRBV27 to TRBJ1-5, with a possible D match to TRBD1 (5 bases). The CDR3 contains 14 residues. V was clipped by 2 bases and J by 6 bases, with 11 bases between them. The germline V gene has CDR1 MNHEY and CDR2 SMNVEV (reference sequence). CDR3 protein: CASSLDWGGQPQHF. CDR3 in DNA: TGTGCCAGCAGTTTAGACTGGGGGGGTCAGCCCCAGCATTTT.

The gene calls are TRBV7-6 and TRBJ2-7, with TRBD2 identical over 7 bases. The germline V gene has CDR1 SGHVS and CDR2 FNYEAQ. V shed 4 bases, J shed 5 bases, and the junction held 8 bases outside the gene matches. The length of the CDR3 is 14 residues. DNA for the CDR3: TGTGCCAGCAGCTCCAACCCTGGGGGGGACGAGCAGTACTTC. It specifies CASSSNPGGDEQYF.

V is TRBV9 and J is TRBJ1-1; no definite D call. V was trimmed by 5 bases and J by 0 bases, leaving 8 bases between them. Germline values: CDR1 SGDLS, CDR2 YYNGEE. The CDR3 runs 13 residues. This chain's CDR3 is CASSKGLNTEAFF. For the CDR3, the DNA is TGTGCCAGCAGTAAAGGGTTGAACACTGAAGCTTTCTTT.

The chain uses TRBV7-8 and TRBJ1-2; D is perhaps TRBD1 (5 bases). V gave up 5 bases and J gave up 4 bases, with 14 bases separating them. CDR1 and CDR2 from the germline V gene are SGHVS and FQNEAQ. This CDR3 region has 14 residues. The CDR3: CASSQIRGGYGYTF. The CDR3 nucleotides read TGTGCCAGCAGCCAAATACGGGGGGGCTATGGCTACACCTTC.

This clone was seen a few times. The chain uses TRBV27 and TRBJ2-6; tentatively, D is TRBD1 (5 bases). The CDR3 has 15 residues. Trimming removed 7 bases from V and 8 bases from J, with 18 bases in between. Germline V gene sequence: CDR1 MNHEY, CDR2 SMNVEV (reference sequence). The CDR3: CASKWQGVGTNVLTF. The CDR3 nucleotides are TGTGCCAGCAAGTGGCAGGGTGTGGGGACCAACGTCCTGACTTTC.

The J gene is TRBJ1-2, the V gene TRBV7-9; D unresolved. This CDR3 comprises 11 residues. V shed 8 bases and J shed 1 base, with 5 bases lying between them. The germline V gene encodes CDR1 SEHNR and CDR2 FQNEAQ (reference sequence). The CDR3 is CASLLNYGYTF. In DNA, the CDR3 is TGTGCCAGCCTCCTTAACTATGGCTACACCTTC.